This paragraph reports one T cell receptor (beta chain). Its antigen is as yet unknown. This specimen belongs to a study of cytomegalovirus exposure and HLA in healthy donors. V was clipped by 5 bases and J by 0 bases, with 16 bases between them. Per germline, CDR1 SEHNR and CDR2 FQNEAQ (reference sequence). The CDR3 has 16 residues. Study-wide results and caveats: The records held CMV serostatus as the only immune exposure information. The authors later found HLA-associated TCR beta chains more clonally expanded than equally common others.

Primers for the PCR totalled 60 Vbeta and 13 Jbeta. The data were produced by immunoSEQ multiplex PCR, yet TCRdb's version contains in-frame clones alone and is incomplete. The data show 150,000 to 200,000 clones, 81% seen once. This chain joins TRBV7-9 and TRBJ1-1, with D tentatively TRBD1 (6 bases). The sample taken for sequencing was PBMCs. This clonotype originated in a middle-aged man in good health and CMV-seropositive. The CDR3: CASSHRRGGLNTEAFF. CDR3 in DNA: TGTGCCAGCAGCCACCGAAGGGGGGGGTTGAACACTGAAGCTTTCTTT.